These T cell receptor beta chains were read from a single sample in a study of T cells after yellow fever vaccination. TCRdb reprocessed the 5' RACE reads with MiXCR, giving one entry per CDR3 protein. This table has around 140,000 distinct CDR3 sequences, 6.6% appearing once. The sample consisted of CD4+ T cells sorted from PBMCs, taken 10 days after the yellow fever booster vaccination. The source of these receptors is a man aged 25 to 40 who received the YFV17D yellow fever vaccine. The CDR3 runs from the conserved cysteine through the conserved F or W. The D gene is left open where the match is weak. Expanded clones get a size class; other rows say once, few or many, or leave the size out.

v_call	j_call	clone_size	d_call	cdr3_nt	cdr3_aa
TRBV6-1	TRBJ1-4	many	.	TGTGCCAGCAGTGAAAGGGGGAAGAACAGTGGATTT	CASSERGKNSGF
TRBV9	TRBJ2-7	.	TRBD1	TGTGCCAGCAGCAATGGACAGGGGAGAAACGAGCAGTACTTC	CASSNGQGRNEQYF
TRBV15	TRBJ2-1	many	.	TGTGCCACCAGCAGCACCTTCTCGAATGGGGTGAGGGGTAATGAGCAGTTCTTC	CATSSTFSNGVRGNEQFF
TRBV20-1	TRBJ1-1	many	.	TGCAGTGCTCCGCGGTCGGGGAACACTGAAGCTTTCTTT	CSAPRSGNTEAFF
TRBV20-1	TRBJ2-1	many	.	TGCAGTGCTAGAGTTCCAAGCTCCTACAATGAGCAGTTCTTC	CSARVPSSYNEQFF
TRBV6-5	TRBJ1-3	few	.	TGTGCCAGCAGTTACTCCAACAGGATCTCTGGAAACACCATATATTTT	CASSYSNRISGNTIYF
TRBV29-1	TRBJ2-1	many	TRBD2	TGCAGCGTTCAAGTGATTCCCGGGACTAGCAGATACAATGAGCAGTTCTTC	CSVQVIPGTSRYNEQFF
TRBV20-1	TRBJ1-1	many	.	TGCAGTGCTAGTAAAGTGAACACTGAAGCTTTCTTT	CSASKVNTEAFF
TRBV20-1	TRBJ1-2	many	.	TGCAGTGCTAGAGATGCAACTAACTATGGCTACACCTTC	CSARDATNYGYTF
TRBV7-9	TRBJ2-1	.	.	TGTGCCAGCCGAGGCGAGATGGCCTACAATGAGCAGTTCTTC	CASRGEMAYNEQFF
TRBV15	TRBJ2-5	many	TRBD1	TGTGCCACCAGCAGAGTCGGAAGGACAGGGGGCGGAGAGACCCAGTACTTC	CATSRVGRTGGGETQYF
TRBV3-1	TRBJ2-1	many	.	TGTGCCAGCAGATACGGGGGCGAGAGAGAGGCGCAGTTCTTC	CASRYGGEREAQFF
TRBV5-1	TRBJ2-3	many	TRBD2	TGCGCCAGCAGCTTGGTTACTAGCGGGAGAGGAGATACGCAGTATTTT	CASSLVTSGRGDTQYF
TRBV5-1	TRBJ2-5	many	TRBD2	TGCGCCAGCAGCCGAGGGACTATTCAGGAGACCCAGTACTTC	CASSRGTIQETQYF
TRBV12-3/TRBV12-4	TRBJ2-1	many	TRBD1	TGTGCCAGCAGCTACCGGGACAGTAAGTTCTTC	CASSYRDSKFF
TRBV5-1	TRBJ2-7	many	.	TGCGCCAGCAGTTTAAGTGGGATACCCTACGAGCAGTACTTC	CASSLSGIPYEQYF
TRBV20-1	TRBJ2-1	many	.	TGCAGTGCTAGATTTATAAGCTATGAGCAGTTCTTC	CSARFISYEQFF
TRBV6-5	TRBJ2-1	many	TRBD2	TGTGCCAGCAGTTACCTTCCTAGCGGGTACAATGAGCAGTTCTTC	CASSYLPSGYNEQFF
TRBV12-3/TRBV12-4	TRBJ2-4	many	.	TGTGCCAGCAGTCCCACGGGGTTTACCAAAAACATTCAGTACTTC	CASSPTGFTKNIQYF
TRBV7-8	TRBJ1-5	many	.	TGTGCCAGCAGCTCCGGACAGCCTTATAGCAATCAGCCCCAGCATTTT	CASSSGQPYSNQPQHF
TRBV24-1	TRBJ1-4	many	.	TGTGCCACCAGTGATGGGACAATCGAAAAACTGTTTTTT	CATSDGTIEKLFF
TRBV7-2	TRBJ1-5	many	TRBD1	TGTGCCAGCAGCTCGACAGGGGTCGGTCAGCCCCAGCATTTT	CASSSTGVGQPQHF
TRBV30	TRBJ2-3	many	.	TGTGCCTGGAGGAGCACAGATACGCAGTATTTT	CAWRSTDTQYF
TRBV6-2/TRBV6-3	TRBJ2-1	many	.	TGTGCCAGCAGTTACGACCGAACCCGGCTTGAGCAGTTCTTC	CASSYDRTRLEQFF
TRBV11-2	TRBJ2-1	few	TRBD2	TGTGCCAGCAGCTTTAGGCCTAAGACTAGCGGGAGTTTTAATGAGCAGTTCTTC	CASSFRPKTSGSFNEQFF
TRBV29-1	TRBJ1-1	.	.	TGCAGCGTCGTTGGGGTTACTGAAGCTTTCTTT	CSVVGVTEAFF
TRBV29-1	TRBJ2-3	many	.	TGCAGCGATGATACGCAGTATTTT	CSDDTQYF
TRBV18	TRBJ1-4	many	.	TGTGCCAGCTCACCACGCGACACCAATGAAAAACTGTTTTTT	CASSPRDTNEKLFF
TRBV7-2	TRBJ1-2	.	TRBD1	TGTGCCAGCAGCTTAGCAGACAGGGGCCCCTATGGCTACACCTTC	CASSLADRGPYGYTF
TRBV7-2	TRBJ1-6	.	.	TGTGCCAGCAAAAGAGGACAGAACTCCTATAATTCACCCCTCCACTTT	CASKRGQNSYNSPLHF
TRBV6-6	TRBJ2-3	many	.	TGTGCCAGCAGTCCCGAGGGGGGGCAGTATTTT	CASSPEGGQYF
TRBV5-6	TRBJ1-5	.	.	TGTGCCAGCAGCTTGGGAGGGGTCCAGCCCCAGCATTTT	CASSLGGVQPQHF
TRBV6-6	TRBJ2-3	.	TRBD1	TGTGCCAGCGGGACAGTTAACACAGATACGCAGTATTTT	CASGTVNTDTQYF
TRBV7-2	TRBJ2-7	many	.	TGTGCCAGCAGCCGGGCCTTCTCGGGGGAGCAGTACTTC	CASSRAFSGEQYF
TRBV5-1	TRBJ2-1	many	TRBD2	TGCGCCAGCAGTCCTTTGGGGAGCGGGGGAAACAATGAGCAGTTCTTC	CASSPLGSGGNNEQFF
TRBV12-3/TRBV12-4	TRBJ2-2	.	TRBD2	TGTACCATCACCTCTACCAGGCGGGGACTAACGAACACCGGGGAGCTGTTTTTT	CTITSTRRGLTNTGELFF
TRBV11-2	TRBJ2-4	few	TRBD1	TGTGCCAGCAGCCCGCAGGGGGTAGCCAAAAACATTCAGTACTTC	CASSPQGVAKNIQYF
TRBV3-1	TRBJ1-2	many	.	TGTGCCAGCAAACCACAACCGGGAGCATACTATGGCTACACCTTC	CASKPQPGAYYGYTF
TRBV7-9	TRBJ2-7	many	.	TGTGCCAGCAGCTTAGCAGGAGCAGATTACGAGCAGTACTTC	CASSLAGADYEQYF
TRBV30	TRBJ1-1	few	.	TGTGCCTGGAGTGGACAGTCGAACACTGAAGCTTTCTTT	CAWSGQSNTEAFF
TRBV20-1	TRBJ2-5	many	TRBD2	TGCAGTGCTACTACGGGAGGGCAAGAGACCCAGTACTTC	CSATTGGQETQYF
TRBV9	TRBJ2-7	many	.	TGTGCCAGCAGCCCCTCCCCGGAGGGCCTAAACGAGCAGTACTTC	CASSPSPEGLNEQYF
TRBV4-2	TRBJ2-7	many	.	TGTGCCAGCAGCCGCCAAGATAGCGTGGTCTACGAGCAGTACTTC	CASSRQDSVVYEQYF
TRBV4-2	TRBJ1-1	many	TRBD1	TGTGCCAGCAGCCAACGACAGGGGGCTTTTAACACTGAAGCTTTCTTT	CASSQRQGAFNTEAFF
TRBV25-1	TRBJ1-1	few	TRBD1	TGTGCCAGCAAGAAGAGTTGGGACAGGGGTGGGAACACTGAAGCTTTCTTT	CASKKSWDRGGNTEAFF
TRBV6-2/TRBV6-3	TRBJ2-1	many	.	TGTGCCAGCAGTTACTCGATTGAGAGGACTGAGCAGTTCTTC	CASSYSIERTEQFF